This T cell receptor beta chain is drawn from a study of T cell responses to AZD1222 COVID-19 vaccine. Using immunoSEQ multiplex PCR, the repertoire was profiled, and TCRdb retains in-frame clones only, with some absent. The repertoire holds approximately 180,000 clones, 70% to 90% seen once, with roughly 6% in the top ten. Germline CDR1 reads LGHDT; CDR2 reads YNNKEL (reference sequence). The germline V and J ends were trimmed by 0 bases and 3 bases, with 23 bases remaining between them. CDR3 length: 20 amino acids. The specimen was peripheral blood, collected on day 0 of AZD1222 vaccination. The source is an adult in good health. V and J are TRBV3-1 (or the pseudogene TRBV3-2) and TRBJ2-2; the D gene is possibly TRBD1 (6 bases). CDR3 region: CASSQDPGTMGSVHTGELFF. The CDR3 DNA is TGTGCCAGCAGCCAAGATCCAGGGACAATGGGATCAGTGCACACCGGGGAGCTGTTTTTT.